Listed below are T cell receptor beta chains from one sample, sequenced in a study of T-cell memory formation after mild COVID-19. TCRdb fed the 5' RACE reads into MiXCR, producing one record per CDR3 protein. The sample contains 250,000 to 350,000 distinct CDR3 sequences, around 15% of which appear only once. The sample consisted of PBMCs or a T cell subset sorted from them (not recorded which). These receptors came from a young man who had mild COVID-19 (a few samples of this study predate the infection). Cell type and time point are not known. Each CDR3 is given with its conserved first and last residue.

CDR3 protein,J gene,V gene
CASSWDGPNSPLHF,TRBJ1-6,TRBV7-9
CASSLTSGSYNEQFF,TRBJ2-1,TRBV6-2/TRBV6-3
CASTPGRDTQYF,TRBJ2-3,TRBV5-5
CASSFLLRTGGKDTQYF,TRBJ2-3,TRBV6-6
CASSRYRDTYNEQFF,TRBJ2-1,TRBV4-1
CASSVEGDPRWGEQYF,TRBJ2-7,TRBV9
CSAGQGAGANVLTF,TRBJ2-6,TRBV20-1
CATSRDSPATEAFF,TRBJ1-1,TRBV15
CASSQDPQGQSITHEAFF,TRBJ1-1,TRBV4-1
CASTQGTAFEAFF,TRBJ1-1,TRBV12-3/TRBV12-4
CASSLARGAYNEQFF,TRBJ2-1,TRBV7-9
CASSLPGSTEAFF,TRBJ1-1,TRBV5-1
CASSQVERETQYF,TRBJ2-5,TRBV4-1
CASSSVEETQYF,TRBJ2-5,TRBV6-6
CASSYSIRQYNEQFF,TRBJ2-1,TRBV6-5
CASSAYLGTQYF,TRBJ2-5,TRBV9
CASSLIGLAVQETQYF,TRBJ2-5,TRBV4-2
CSVEEGVLGLFF,TRBJ2-2,TRBV29-1
CASSVEENQPQHF,TRBJ1-5,TRBV6-4
CASSPTPVWELFF,TRBJ1-4,TRBV27
CATSSEVGNRPLGNSPLHF,TRBJ1-6,TRBV15
CASSVVRVGPLNEQFF,TRBJ2-1,TRBV9
CASSPWNQPQHF,TRBJ1-5,TRBV7-8
CASSPQRARTQYF,TRBJ2-5,TRBV7-9
CASRSHRTGADTQYF,TRBJ2-3,TRBV7-2
CATSDPGTAIPGGSYNEQFF,TRBJ2-1,TRBV24-1
CASSRTSGGLNEQFF,TRBJ2-1,TRBV3-1
CASSPPTGPNEKLFF,TRBJ1-4,TRBV18
CASRSGTGAYF,TRBJ2-3,TRBV12-3/TRBV12-4
CASSQGLAKYLAKNIQYF,TRBJ2-4,TRBV4-1
CASSYSPSGDSEQYF,TRBJ2-7,TRBV6-6
CASGATFSYGYTF,TRBJ1-2,TRBV6-2/TRBV6-3
CASSHRPDTSPLGDTQYF,TRBJ2-3,TRBV4-1
CASSTRDRGRDGPLHF,TRBJ1-6,TRBV4-2
CASSQGQGLGYTF,TRBJ1-2,TRBV7-8
CASSLYRGRTDTQYF,TRBJ2-3,TRBV12-3/TRBV12-4
CASSVDRGRQETQYF,TRBJ2-5,TRBV9
CASSQADREGDIQYF,TRBJ2-4,TRBV4-3
CASSARTGKQTNYGYTF,TRBJ1-2,TRBV7-9
CASSLRTHTDTQYF,TRBJ2-3,TRBV14
CASSLAHGEGTYGYTF,TRBJ1-2,TRBV7-2
CASSQGSDYGYTF,TRBJ1-2,TRBV4-2
CASSFGTGGNIQYF,TRBJ2-4,TRBV6-2/TRBV6-3
CASSQGLEAFF,TRBJ1-1,TRBV27
CASSPGTRSTDTQYF,TRBJ2-3,TRBV6-5
CSALIGEQFF,TRBJ2-1,TRBV20-1
CASSTGLQKLFF,TRBJ1-4,TRBV7-9
CASSYWGAESPLHF,TRBJ1-6,TRBV6-5
CASSLGVISAGTGRTEAFF,TRBJ1-1,TRBV5-1
CASSQAPTANTGELFF,TRBJ2-2,TRBV4-1
CASSLTAHPPATQYF,TRBJ2-3,TRBV7-3
CASSQGRTSRYSNQPQHF,TRBJ1-5,TRBV3-1
CASNGQIQETQYF,TRBJ2-5,TRBV5-1
CASSHAATGSGELFF,TRBJ2-2,TRBV7-6